The present T cell receptor (beta chain) was sequenced within a study of blood T cell repertoires in COVID-19. Study summary: Whether acute or convalescent, the COVID-19 samples came from the United States, Italy and Spain.

Using immunoSEQ multiplex PCR, the repertoire was profiled, and TCRdb retains in-frame clones only, with some absent. The sample holds approximately 88,000 clones; just under 80% are singletons and the top ten take over 5.5%. The CDR3 runs 17 residues. The germline V gene has CDR1 MNHNS and CDR2 SASEGT. V was shortened by 3 bases and J by 0 bases, with 12 bases between the two germline ends. Seattle patient enrollment occurred during active infection, with longitudinal follow-up thereafter. This clone was picked up one time. The clonotype originates from a man in his 70s with COVID-19, enrolled during active disease. The chain has TRBV6-1 and TRBJ1-6; tentatively, D is TRBD1 (5 bases). The material sequenced was peripheral blood. The CDR3 loop is CASSDNRGFSYNSPLHF. The DNA for the CDR3 is TGTGCCAGCAGTGATAATAGGGGCTTCTCCTATAATTCACCCCTCCACTTT.